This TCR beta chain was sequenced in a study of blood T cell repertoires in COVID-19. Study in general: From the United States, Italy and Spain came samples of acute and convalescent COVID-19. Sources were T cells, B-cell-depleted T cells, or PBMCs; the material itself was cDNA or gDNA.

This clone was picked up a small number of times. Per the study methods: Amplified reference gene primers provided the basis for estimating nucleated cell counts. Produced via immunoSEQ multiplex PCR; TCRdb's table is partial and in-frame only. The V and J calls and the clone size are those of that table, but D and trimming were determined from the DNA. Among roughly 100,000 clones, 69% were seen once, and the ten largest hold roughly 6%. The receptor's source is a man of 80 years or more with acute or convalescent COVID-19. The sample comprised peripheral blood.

In DNA, the CDR3 is TGTGCCAGCAGTTCCCAGGGACTAGCGGGAGGGGAGACCCAGTACTTC. Its translation is CASSSQGLAGGETQYF. The chain couples TRBV28 to TRBJ2-5; 16 positions agree with TRBD2. Trimming took 4 bases from V and 5 from J; bases not matched to a gene: 4. Germline values: CDR1 MDHEN, CDR2 SYDVKM. This CDR3 has 16 amino acids.